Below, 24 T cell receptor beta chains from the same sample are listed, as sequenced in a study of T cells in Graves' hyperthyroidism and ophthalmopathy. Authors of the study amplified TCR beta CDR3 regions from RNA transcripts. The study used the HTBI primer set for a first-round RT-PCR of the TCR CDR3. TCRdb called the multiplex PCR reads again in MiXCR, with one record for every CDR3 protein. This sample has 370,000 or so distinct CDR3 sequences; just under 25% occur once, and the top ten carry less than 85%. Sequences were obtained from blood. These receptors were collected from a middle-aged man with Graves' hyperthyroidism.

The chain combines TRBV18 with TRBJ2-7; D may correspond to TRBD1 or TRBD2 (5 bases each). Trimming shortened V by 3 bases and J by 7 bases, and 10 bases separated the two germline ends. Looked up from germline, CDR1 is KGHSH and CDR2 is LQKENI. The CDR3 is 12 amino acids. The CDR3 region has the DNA TGTGCCAGCTCACCGGTGGGGGTTGAGCAGTACTTC. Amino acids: CASSPVGVEQYF.

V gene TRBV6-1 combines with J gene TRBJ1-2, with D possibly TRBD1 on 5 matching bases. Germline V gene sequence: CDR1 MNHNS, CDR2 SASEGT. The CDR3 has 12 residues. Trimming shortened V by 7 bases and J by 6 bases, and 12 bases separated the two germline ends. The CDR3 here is CASKVGDDGYTF. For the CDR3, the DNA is TGTGCCAGCAAGGTCGGGGACGATGGCTACACCTTC.

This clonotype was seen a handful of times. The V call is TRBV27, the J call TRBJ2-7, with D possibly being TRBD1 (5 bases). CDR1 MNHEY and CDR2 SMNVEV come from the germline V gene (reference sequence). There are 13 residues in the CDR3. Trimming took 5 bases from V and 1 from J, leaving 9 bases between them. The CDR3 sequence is CASSGAESYEQYF. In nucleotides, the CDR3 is TGTGCCAGCAGTGGGGCAGAATCCTACGAGCAGTACTTC.

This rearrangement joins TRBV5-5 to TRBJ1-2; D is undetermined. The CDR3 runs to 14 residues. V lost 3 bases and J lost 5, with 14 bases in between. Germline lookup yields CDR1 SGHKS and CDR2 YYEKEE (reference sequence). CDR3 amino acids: CASSWSAGEYGYTF. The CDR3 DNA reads TGTGCCAGCAGCTGGAGTGCAGGAGAGTATGGCTACACCTTC.

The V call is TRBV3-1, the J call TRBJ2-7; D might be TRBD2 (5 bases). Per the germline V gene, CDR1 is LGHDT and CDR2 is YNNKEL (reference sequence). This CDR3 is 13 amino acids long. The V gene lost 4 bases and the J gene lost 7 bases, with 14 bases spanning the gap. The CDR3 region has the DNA TGTGCCAGCAGCCCTCGGGGAGTGAGTGAGCAGTACTTC. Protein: CASSPRGVSEQYF.

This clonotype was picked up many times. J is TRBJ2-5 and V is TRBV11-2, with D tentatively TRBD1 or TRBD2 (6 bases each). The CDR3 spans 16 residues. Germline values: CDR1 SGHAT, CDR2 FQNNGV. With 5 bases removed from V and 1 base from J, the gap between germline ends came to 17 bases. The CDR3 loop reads CASSAGTKSFQETQYF. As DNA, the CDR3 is TGTGCCAGCAGCGCGGGGACAAAATCCTTCCAAGAGACCCAGTACTTC. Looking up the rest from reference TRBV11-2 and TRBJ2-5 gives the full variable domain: EAGVAQSPRYKIIEKRQSVAFWCNPISGHATLYWYQQILGQGPKLLIQFQNNGVVDDSQLPKDRFSAERLKGVDSTLKIQPAKLEDSAVYLCASSAGTKSFQETQYFGPGTRLLVL.

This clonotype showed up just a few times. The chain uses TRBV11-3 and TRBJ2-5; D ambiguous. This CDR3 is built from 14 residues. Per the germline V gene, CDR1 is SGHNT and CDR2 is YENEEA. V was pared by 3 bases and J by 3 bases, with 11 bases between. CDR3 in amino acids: CASSFGLVEETQYF. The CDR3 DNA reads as TGTGCCAGCAGCTTTGGGCTAGTTGAAGAGACCCAGTACTTC.

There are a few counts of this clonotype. The CDR3 region has the DNA TGTGCCAGTAGTGTAAACAGCGGGGGTCTCTCCTACAATGAGCAGTTCTTC. Translation: CASSVNSGGLSYNEQFF. The rearrangement joins TRBV19 to TRBJ2-1, with 8 bases matching TRBD2. Germline V gene sequence: CDR1 LNHDA, CDR2 SQIVND (reference sequence). CDR3 length: 17 amino acids. V dropped 5 bases and J dropped 0; count of bases not matched to a gene: 9.

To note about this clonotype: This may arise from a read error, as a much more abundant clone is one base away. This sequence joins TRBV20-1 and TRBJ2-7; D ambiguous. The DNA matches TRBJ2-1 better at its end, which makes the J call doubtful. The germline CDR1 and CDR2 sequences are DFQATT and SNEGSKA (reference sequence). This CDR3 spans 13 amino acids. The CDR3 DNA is TGCAGTGCTAGCGGCAACCCCACCTACGAGCAGTTCTTC. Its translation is CSASGNPTYEQFF.

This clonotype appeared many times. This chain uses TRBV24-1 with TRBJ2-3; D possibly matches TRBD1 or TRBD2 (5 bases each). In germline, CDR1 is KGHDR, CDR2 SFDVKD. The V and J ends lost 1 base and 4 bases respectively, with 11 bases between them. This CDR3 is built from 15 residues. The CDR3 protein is CATSDLGQGADTQYF. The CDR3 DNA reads TGTGCCACCAGTGATTTAGGGCAGGGAGCAGATACGCAGTATTTT.

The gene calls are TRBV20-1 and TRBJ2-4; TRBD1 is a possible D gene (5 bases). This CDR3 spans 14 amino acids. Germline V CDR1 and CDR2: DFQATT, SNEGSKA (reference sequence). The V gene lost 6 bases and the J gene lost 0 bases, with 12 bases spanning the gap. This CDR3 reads CSAQDTLAKNIQYF. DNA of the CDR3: TGCAGTGCCCAGGACACACTAGCCAAAAACATTCAGTACTTC.

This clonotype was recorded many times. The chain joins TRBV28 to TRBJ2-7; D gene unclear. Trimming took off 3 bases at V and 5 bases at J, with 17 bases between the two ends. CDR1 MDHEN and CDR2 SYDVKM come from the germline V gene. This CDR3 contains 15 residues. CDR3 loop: CASSFNPLGRDEQYF. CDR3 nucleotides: TGTGCCAGCAGTTTTAATCCGCTAGGACGGGACGAGCAGTACTTC. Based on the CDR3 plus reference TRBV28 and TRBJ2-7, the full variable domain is DVKVTQSSRYLVKRTGEKVFLECVQDMDHENMFWYRQDPGLGLRLIYFSYDVKMKEKGDIPEGYSVSREKKERFSLILESASTNQTSMYLCASSFNPLGRDEQYFGPGTRLTVT.

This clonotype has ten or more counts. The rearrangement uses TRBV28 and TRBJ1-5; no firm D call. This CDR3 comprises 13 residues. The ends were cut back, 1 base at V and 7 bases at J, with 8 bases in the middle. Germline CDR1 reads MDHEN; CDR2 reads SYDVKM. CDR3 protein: CASSLLGNQPQHF. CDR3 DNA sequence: TGTGCCAGCAGTTTATTGGGGAACCAGCCCCAGCATTTT.

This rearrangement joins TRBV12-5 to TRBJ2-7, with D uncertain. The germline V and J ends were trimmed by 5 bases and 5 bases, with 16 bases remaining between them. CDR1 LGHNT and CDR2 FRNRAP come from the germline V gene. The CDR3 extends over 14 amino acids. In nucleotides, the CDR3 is TGTGCTAGTGGTCTCGGCCTCAAGAACGACGAGCAGTACTTC. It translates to CASGLGLKNDEQYF.

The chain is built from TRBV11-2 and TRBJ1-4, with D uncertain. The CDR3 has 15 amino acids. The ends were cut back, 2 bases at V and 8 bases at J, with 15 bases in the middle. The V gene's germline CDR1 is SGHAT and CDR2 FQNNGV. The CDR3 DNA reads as TGTGCCAGCAGCTTAACCCCGGACCCGAGGGAAAAACTGTTTTTT. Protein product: CASSLTPDPREKLFF.

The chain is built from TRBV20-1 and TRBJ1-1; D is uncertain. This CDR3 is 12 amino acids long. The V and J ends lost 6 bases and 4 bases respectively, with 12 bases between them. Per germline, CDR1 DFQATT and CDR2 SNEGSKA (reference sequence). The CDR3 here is CSAVWAGTEAFF. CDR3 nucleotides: TGCAGTGCCGTTTGGGCAGGCACTGAAGCTTTCTTT.

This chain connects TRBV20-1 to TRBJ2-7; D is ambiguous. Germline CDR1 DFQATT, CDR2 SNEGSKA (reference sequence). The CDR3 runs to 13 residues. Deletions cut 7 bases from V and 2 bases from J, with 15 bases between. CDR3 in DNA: TGCAGTGTTAAGGACGGGTTTACCTACGAGCAGTACTTC. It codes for CSVKDGFTYEQYF.

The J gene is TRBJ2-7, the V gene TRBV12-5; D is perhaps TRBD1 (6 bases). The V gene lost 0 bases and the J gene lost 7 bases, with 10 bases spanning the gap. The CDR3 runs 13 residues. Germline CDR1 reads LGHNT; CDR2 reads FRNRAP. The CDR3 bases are TGTGCTAGTGGTTTGGTATTGACAGGAGAGCAGTACTTC. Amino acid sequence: CASGLVLTGEQYF.

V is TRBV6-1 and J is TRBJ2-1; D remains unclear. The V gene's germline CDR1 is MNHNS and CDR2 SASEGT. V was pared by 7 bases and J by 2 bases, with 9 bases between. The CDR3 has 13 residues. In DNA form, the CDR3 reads TGTGCCAGCACGCTGGCGACCTACAATGAGCAGTTCTTC. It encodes CASTLATYNEQFF.

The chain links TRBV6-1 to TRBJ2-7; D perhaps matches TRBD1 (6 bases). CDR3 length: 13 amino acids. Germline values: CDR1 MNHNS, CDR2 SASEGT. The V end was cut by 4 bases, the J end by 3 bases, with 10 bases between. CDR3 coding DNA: TGTGCCAGCAGTGGATACAGGGACTACGAGCAGTACTTC. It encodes CASSGYRDYEQYF.

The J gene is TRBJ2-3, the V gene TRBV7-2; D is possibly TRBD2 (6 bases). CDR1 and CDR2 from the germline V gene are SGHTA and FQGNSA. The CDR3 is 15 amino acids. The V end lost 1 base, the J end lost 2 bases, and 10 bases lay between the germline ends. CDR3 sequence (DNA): TGTGCCAGCAGCTTAGGGAGGGATCCCACAGATACGCAGTATTTT. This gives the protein CASSLGRDPTDTQYF.

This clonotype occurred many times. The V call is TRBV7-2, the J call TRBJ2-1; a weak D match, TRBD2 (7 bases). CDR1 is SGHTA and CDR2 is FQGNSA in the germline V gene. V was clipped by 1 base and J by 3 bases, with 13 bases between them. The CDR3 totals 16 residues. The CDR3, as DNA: TGTGCCAGCAGCTTAGGGGGGCGGGGGAACTACAATGAGCAGTTCTTC. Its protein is CASSLGGRGNYNEQFF.

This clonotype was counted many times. This CDR3 is CASSPSWDLGSTDTQYF. In DNA, the CDR3 is TGTGCCAGCAGTCCCTCTTGGGACCTGGGAAGCACAGATACGCAGTATTTT. This chain connects TRBV28 to TRBJ2-3; possibly TRBD1 or TRBD2 for D (5 bases each). V was clipped by 5 bases and J by 0 bases, with 18 bases between them. The CDR3 covers 17 residues. Germline V lookup: CDR1 MDHEN, CDR2 SYDVKM. The full variable domain, in which reference TRBV28 and TRBJ2-3 provide the parts outside the CDR3, is DVKVTQSSRYLVKRTGEKVFLECVQDMDHENMFWYRQDPGLGLRLIYFSYDVKMKEKGDIPEGYSVSREKKERFSLILESASTNQTSMYLCASSPSWDLGSTDTQYFGPGTRLTVL.

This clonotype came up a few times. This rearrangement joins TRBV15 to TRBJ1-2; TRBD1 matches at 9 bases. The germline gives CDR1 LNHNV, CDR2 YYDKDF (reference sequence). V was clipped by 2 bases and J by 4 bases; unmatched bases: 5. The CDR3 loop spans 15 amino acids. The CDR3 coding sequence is TGTGCCACCAGCAGAACAGGGGGCTCGGGCTATGGCTACACCTTC. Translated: CATSRTGGSGYGYTF.